This is a list of T cell receptor beta chains from one sample in a study of CD8 T cells in Susac syndrome. Each CDR3 protein is one row after TCRdb ran MiXCR on the immunoSEQ multiplex PCR reads. The sample shows 53,000 or so distinct CDR3 sequences, over 85% of them seen only once. Input material: CD8+ T cells from PBMCs. These receptors came from a human donor in good health. The CDR3 runs from the conserved cysteine through the conserved F or W. The D gene is left open where the match is weak. Rows may omit the clone size; those that give it use once, few, many or a size class.

V gene	clone size	J gene	D gene	CDR3 DNA	CDR3 protein
TRBV12-3/TRBV12-4	.	TRBJ2-3	.	TGTGCCAGCAGTTTAATATCCGCGACAACTAGCACAGATACGCAGTATTTT	CASSLISATTSTDTQYF
TRBV7-2	.	TRBJ2-7	TRBD2	TGTGCCAGCAGCTTACATTCTAGCGGGAGAGCCTACGAGCAGTACTTC	CASSLHSSGRAYEQYF
TRBV7-9	.	TRBJ2-7	.	TGTGCCAGCAGCTTAGACCTTGGACAGAACTACGAGCAGTACTTC	CASSLDLGQNYEQYF
TRBV2	.	TRBJ2-1	TRBD2	TGTGCCAGCAGTCCGGGACTAGGTTACGGCAATGAGCAGTTCTTC	CASSPGLGYGNEQFF
TRBV19	.	TRBJ2-2	TRBD2	TGTGCCAGTTCCTGGGAACGGGAGGGTGCGGGCACCGGGGAGCTGTTTTTT	CASSWEREGAGTGELFF
TRBV6-4	.	TRBJ2-3	.	TGTGCCAGCAGCGCCGGTACGGATACGCAGTATTTT	CASSAGTDTQYF
TRBV3-1	.	TRBJ1-4	.	TGTGCCAGCAGCCAGACGGGGCTGGGAACTAATGAAAAACTGTTTTTT	CASSQTGLGTNEKLFF
TRBV29-1	.	TRBJ2-3	TRBD2	TGCAGCGTTGATGGGACTAGCCTGAGCACAGATACGCAGTATTTT	CSVDGTSLSTDTQYF
TRBV7-9	once	TRBJ2-1	.	TGTGCCCATAGCGATGAGCAGTTCTTC	CAHSDEQFF
TRBV7-9	.	TRBJ2-7	.	TGTGCCAGCAGTCCGTCGGCCTCCTACGAGCAGTACTTC	CASSPSASYEQYF
TRBV27	.	TRBJ2-3	TRBD2	TGTGCCAGCAGTATTCTAGCGGGAGTCGCAGATACGCAGTATTTT	CASSILAGVADTQYF
TRBV3-1	once	TRBJ2-2	.	TGTGCCAGCAGCCAAGGACAGGCGGGCACCGGGGAGCTGTTTTTT	CASSQGQAGTGELFF
TRBV9	.	TRBJ2-7	.	TGTGCCAGCAGCGTAGCGTCCTCTCCTGACGAGCAGTACTTC	CASSVASSPDEQYF
TRBV5-6	once	TRBJ2-1	TRBD2	TGTGCCAGCAGCTTGGCGGGAGGGCCTTTATCAGGAAATGAGCAGTTCTTC	CASSLAGGPLSGNEQFF
TRBV18	.	TRBJ2-5	TRBD2	TGTGCCAGCTCACCAGCTGAACTAGCGGGGACCGAGCAAGAGACCCAGTACTTC	CASSPAELAGTEQETQYF
TRBV9	.	TRBJ2-1	TRBD2	TGTGCCAGCAGCGTAGCTAATCAGGGTGGGCTAGCGGCCGTCTACAATGAGCAGTTCTTC	CASSVANQGGLAAVYNEQFF
TRBV27	once	TRBJ1-5	.	TGTGCCAGCAGTTCGTTGCAAATCGAGGCTCGGAATCAGCCCCAGCATTTT	CASSSLQIEARNQPQHF
TRBV6-5	.	TRBJ2-6	.	TGTGCCAGCAGTTACTCCGATCCCGCTGGGGCCAACGTCCTGACTTTC	CASSYSDPAGANVLTF
TRBV10-3	.	TRBJ2-1	.	TGTGCCATCAGTGAGCCCCTCGGACGGCGGGAGCAGTTCTTC	CAISEPLGRREQFF
TRBV4-1	.	TRBJ2-2	TRBD2	TGCGCCAGCAGCCAACGGGAGGGGCCCGGGGAGCTGTTTTTT	CASSQREGPGELFF
TRBV5-1	few	TRBJ1-2	.	TGCGCCAGCAGCGTGGAGATAAACTATGGCTACACCTTC	CASSVEINYGYTF
TRBV18	.	TRBJ2-3	.	TGTGCCAGCTCACCGACGACCTTGGACCGAATCACAGATACGCAGTATTTT	CASSPTTLDRITDTQYF
TRBV5-1	.	TRBJ2-1	TRBD2	TGCGCCAGCGTCCCGGGACTAGCGGGAGGGAGGATCAATGAGCAGTTCTTC	CASVPGLAGGRINEQFF
TRBV9	.	TRBJ2-1	.	TGTGCCAGCAGCGTTGCCAGGTCCTACAATGAGCAGTTCTTC	CASSVARSYNEQFF
TRBV3-1	.	TRBJ1-1	TRBD1	TGTGCCAGCAGCCAAGTTGGGACAGAGAACACTGAAGCTTTCTTT	CASSQVGTENTEAFF
TRBV4-1	.	TRBJ2-1	.	TGCGCCAGCAGCCATCCTCCCGGCGGGGTGTCCTACAATGAGCAGTTCTTC	CASSHPPGGVSYNEQFF
TRBV27	.	TRBJ1-5	.	TGTGCCAGCAGTTTATTCGGGACTGCTCAGCCCCAGCATTTT	CASSLFGTAQPQHF
TRBV2	.	TRBJ2-7	TRBD2	TGTGCCAGCAGCGGGGGGGTACTAGCGGGAGATAACGAGCAGTACTTC	CASSGGVLAGDNEQYF
TRBV10-3	.	TRBJ2-2	.	TGTGCCATCAGTGAGCCGAGGGCCACCGGGGAGCTGTTTTTT	CAISEPRATGELFF
TRBV4-1	.	TRBJ1-5	TRBD1	TGCGCCAGCAGCCCCAGGGGGGGTCGCAATCAGCCCCAGCATTTT	CASSPRGGRNQPQHF
TRBV19	.	TRBJ2-7	.	TGTGCCAGTGCCGGACGGATCTCCTACGAGCAGTACTTC	CASAGRISYEQYF
TRBV10-3	.	TRBJ2-7	TRBD1	TGTGCCATCAGTCTGCAGGGGGCCTACGAGCAGTACTTC	CAISLQGAYEQYF
TRBV20-1	.	TRBJ2-2	.	TGCAGTGCTAGAGTGTCCTCGCCTTGGGGGGATACTTACACCGGGGAGCTGTTTTTT	CSARVSSPWGDTYTGELFF
TRBV28	.	TRBJ2-5	.	TGTGCCAGCAGTCCAGTTCGGGGGATCCGGAACCATGTGGACCAAGAGACCCAGTACTTC	CASSPVRGIRNHVDQETQYF
TRBV12-3/TRBV12-4	.	TRBJ2-3	.	TGTGCCAGCAGTTTGGGTTCTGGGGATACGCAGTATTTT	CASSLGSGDTQYF
TRBV6-4	.	TRBJ2-2	TRBD2	TGTGCCAGCAGTGAAGGGACTAGCGGGAGCGGGGAGCTGTTTTTT	CASSEGTSGSGELFF
TRBV28	.	TRBJ2-5	TRBD1	TGTGCCAGCACCCCCGGGACAGGGGGCCTCGAGACCCAGTACTTC	CASTPGTGGLETQYF
TRBV29-1	.	TRBJ2-7	.	TGCAGCGTACGGGACAACTACGAGCAGTACTTC	CSVRDNYEQYF
TRBV27	.	TRBJ1-2	TRBD1	TGTGCCAGCAGTAGGGGGACAGGGCTCGTAAGAGAGGGCTACACCTTC	CASSRGTGLVREGYTF
TRBV3-1	.	TRBJ2-7	TRBD2	TGTGCCAGCAGCTTCAGACTAGCGGGAGTGGGTGAGCAGTACTTC	CASSFRLAGVGEQYF
TRBV7-9	.	TRBJ2-3	.	TGTGCCAGCAGCTTACCCTCGTGGAGTCCAGATACGCAGTATTTT	CASSLPSWSPDTQYF
TRBV7-9	few	TRBJ2-7	.	TGTGCCAGCAGCTTAGGTTTAAGCTACGAGCAGTACTTC	CASSLGLSYEQYF
TRBV6-1	.	TRBJ2-5	TRBD2	TGTGCCAGCACCCAAGTAGCGGGGGGGATCCAAGAGACCCAGTACTTC	CASTQVAGGIQETQYF
TRBV27	.	TRBJ2-5	.	TGTGCCAGCAGTTTGAGTCAGTGGGAGACCCAGTACTTC	CASSLSQWETQYF
TRBV20-1	.	TRBJ2-7	.	TGCAGTGCTAGAGGACCCTTAACCTACGAGCAGTACTTC	CSARGPLTYEQYF
TRBV10-2	.	TRBJ1-5	.	TGCGCCAGCAGTGAGATTGTGTTGGATCAGCCCCAGCATTTT	CASSEIVLDQPQHF
TRBV30	.	TRBJ1-5	.	TGTGCCTGGAGTCCCACAGGGTTGGGACAGCCCCAGCATTTT	CAWSPTGLGQPQHF
TRBV12-3/TRBV12-4	once	TRBJ2-5	TRBD2	TGTGCCAGCAGTTTACTAGCGGGAAAGGTGGAGACCCAGTACTTC	CASSLLAGKVETQYF
TRBV11-2	.	TRBJ2-1	.	TGTGCCAGCAGCTTAGTGGGGGTTTTACAGTTCTTC	CASSLVGVLQFF
TRBV27	once	TRBJ2-7	TRBD1	TGTGCCAGCAGTCCCGGGACAGAGGTGTACTTC	CASSPGTEVYF
TRBV27	.	TRBJ2-1	TRBD1	TGTGCCAGCAGTTTATCAACAGGGGCCTACAATGAGCAGTTCTTC	CASSLSTGAYNEQFF
TRBV28	.	TRBJ2-1	.	TGTGCCAGCAGTTTATGCTCCGGGGGTCTCTGCAATGAGCAGTTCTTC	CASSLCSGGLCNEQFF